Reported below is one T cell receptor (beta chain). The sample belongs to a study of cytomegalovirus exposure and HLA in healthy donors. Per the germline V gene, CDR1 is MDHEN and CDR2 is SYDVKM. V was clipped by 7 bases and J by 4 bases; unmatched bases: 13. This CDR3 contains 15 residues. PCR involved 60 Vbeta and 13 Jbeta primers. TCRdb's table, derived via immunoSEQ multiplex PCR, lists solely in-frame clones and lacks some. The table lists approximately 150,000 clones, around four fifths of them singletons. The sequenced sample consisted of PBMCs. The sequence derives from a woman in her twenties or thirties in good health and CMV-seropositive. The V gene is TRBV28, the J gene TRBJ2-7, with 7 bases aligning to TRBD2. The CDR3 is CASKTGLAVFYEQYF. DNA for the CDR3: TGTGCCAGCAAAACGGGGCTAGCGGTCTTTTACGAGCAGTACTTC.